This T cell receptor (beta chain) was found in a study of T cell repertoires in cytomegalovirus infection. Study findings and constraints: Cumulated frequencies of public TCR beta families served to identify carriers of CMV plus the relevant HLA. CMV-specific TCR beta clonotypes restricted by HLA-C were the ones dominating the ex vivo response.

Looked up from germline, CDR1 is SGHRS and CDR2 is YFSETQ. The CDR3 totals 13 residues. Between the trimmed V and J ends, which lost 3 bases and 7 bases, there was a span of 11 bases. About this clonotype: The target antigen is unknown.

In TCRdb, the reads were re-called with MiXCR into one record per CDR3 protein. The repertoire has some 180,000 distinct CDR3 sequences, about a sixth of them found once; the top ten carry around 27%. V is TRBV5-1 and J is TRBJ2-1; the D call may be TRBD1 or TRBD2 (6 bases each). Sequenced material: CD8+ T cells from PBMCs. The clonotype comes from a human donor in good health (CMV status not recorded). Some clones in this sample may be carry-over from other donors' samples. CDR3 nucleotides: TGCGCCAGCAGCTGGAGGGACATGAATGAGCAGTTCTTC. Amino acids: CASSWRDMNEQFF.